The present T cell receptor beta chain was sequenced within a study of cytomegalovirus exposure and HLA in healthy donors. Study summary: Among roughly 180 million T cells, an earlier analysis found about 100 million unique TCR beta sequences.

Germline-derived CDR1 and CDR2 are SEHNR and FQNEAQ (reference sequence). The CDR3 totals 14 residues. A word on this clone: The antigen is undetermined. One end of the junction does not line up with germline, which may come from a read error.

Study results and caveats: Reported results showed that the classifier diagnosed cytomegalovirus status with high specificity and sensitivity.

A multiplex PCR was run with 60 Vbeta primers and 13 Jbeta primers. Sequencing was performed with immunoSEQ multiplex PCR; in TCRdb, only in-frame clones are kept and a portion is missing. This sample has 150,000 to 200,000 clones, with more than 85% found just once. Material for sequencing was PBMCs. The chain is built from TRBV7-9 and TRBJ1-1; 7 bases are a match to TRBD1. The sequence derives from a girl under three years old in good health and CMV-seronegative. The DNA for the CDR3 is TGTTCCAGCAGCTCAGGACAGGTTTCTTATGGAGCTTTCTTT. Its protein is CSSSSGQVSYGAFF. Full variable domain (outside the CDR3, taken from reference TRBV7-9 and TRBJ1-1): DTGVSQNPRHKITKRGQNVTFRCDPISEHNRLYWYRQTLGQGPEFLTYFQNEAQLEKSRLLSDRFSAERPKGSFSTLEIQRTEQGDSAMYLCSSSSGQVSYGAFFGQGTRLTVV.